The TCR beta chain described here comes from a study of blood T cell repertoires in COVID-19. This CDR3 spans 13 amino acids. Per germline, CDR1 SGHAT and CDR2 FQNNGV. Trimming shortened V by 0 bases and J by 5 bases, and 5 bases separated the two germline ends. Profiled with immunoSEQ multiplex PCR; TCRdb holds only in-frame clones, not every one. Of about 140,000 clones in the sample, about three quarters were seen once. The V gene is TRBV11-2, the J gene TRBJ1-5; weak D call: TRBD1 (5 bases). Material for sequencing was PBMCs or T cells enriched from blood (not recorded which). The TCR originated in a woman in her forties or fifties who had recovered from COVID-19. The CDR3 sequence is CASSLEGDQPQHF. CDR3 nucleotides: TGTGCCAGCAGCTTAGAAGGGGATCAGCCCCAGCATTTT.